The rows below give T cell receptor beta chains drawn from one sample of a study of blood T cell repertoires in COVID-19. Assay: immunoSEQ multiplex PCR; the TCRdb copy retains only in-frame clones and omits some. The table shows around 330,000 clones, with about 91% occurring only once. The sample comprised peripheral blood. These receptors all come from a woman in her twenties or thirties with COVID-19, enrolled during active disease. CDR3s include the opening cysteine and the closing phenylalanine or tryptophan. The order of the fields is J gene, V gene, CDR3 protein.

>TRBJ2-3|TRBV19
CASSIGRGSGVTDTQYF
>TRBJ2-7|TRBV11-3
CASSPRSGGNEQYF
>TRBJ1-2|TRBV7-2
CASSLNAVGYTF
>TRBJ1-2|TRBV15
CATSRSSLQFYGYTF
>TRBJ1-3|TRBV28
CASSGSGALSGNTIYF
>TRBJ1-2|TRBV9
CASSDRTGTNYGYTF
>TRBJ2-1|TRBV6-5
CASSPGLSYNEQFF
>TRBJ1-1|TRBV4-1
CASSLLMGGTEAFF
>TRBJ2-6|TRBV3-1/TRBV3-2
CASSQGGTNSGANVLTF
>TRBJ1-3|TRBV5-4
CASSFSGDTIYF
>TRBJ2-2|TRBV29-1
CSVEGAPGELFF
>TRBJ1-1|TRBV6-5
CASSYRTGSVGTEAFF
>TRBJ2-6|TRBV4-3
CASSRFLAGASGANVLTF
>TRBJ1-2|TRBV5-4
CASSSPKEYGYTF
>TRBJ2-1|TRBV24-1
CATSASGATGNEQFF
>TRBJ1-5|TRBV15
CATAAYQGQPQHF
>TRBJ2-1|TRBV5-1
CASNLEGNEQFF
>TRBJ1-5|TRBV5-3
CARSTFASGQPQHF
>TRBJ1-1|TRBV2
CASSGGRVQGAEAFF
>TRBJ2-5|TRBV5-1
CASSLLGGEQETQYF
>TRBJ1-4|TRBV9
CASSVAGNEKLFF
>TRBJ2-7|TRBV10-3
CAISESNRDYEQYF
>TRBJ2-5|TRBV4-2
CASSQDAQGEGKTQYF
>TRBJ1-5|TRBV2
CASSELLENQPQHF
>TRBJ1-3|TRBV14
CASSLTRGGNTIYF
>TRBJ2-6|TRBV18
CATRQGQANVLTF
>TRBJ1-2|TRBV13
CASSLGGYGGYTF
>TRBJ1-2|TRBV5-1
CASSLASLDNYGYTF
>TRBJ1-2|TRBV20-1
CSARLGSYTF
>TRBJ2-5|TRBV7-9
CASSTSGETQYF
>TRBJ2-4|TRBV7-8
CASSSPGGIQYF
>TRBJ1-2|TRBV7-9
CASSLGQGDYGYTF
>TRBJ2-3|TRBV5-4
CASSLPSGLRTDTQYF
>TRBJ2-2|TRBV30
CAWSDRGNTGELFF
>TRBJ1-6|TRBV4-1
CASSVVQYNSPLHF
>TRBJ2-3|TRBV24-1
CATSDPGPDSDTQYF
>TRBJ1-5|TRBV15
CATSREGGNQPQHF
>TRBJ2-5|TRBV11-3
CASSPGLAGGPRETQYF
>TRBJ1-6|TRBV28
CASSSPGVNSPLHF
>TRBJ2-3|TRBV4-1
CASSPVGGHTDTQYF
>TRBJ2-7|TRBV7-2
CASSFRGRGERAYEQYF
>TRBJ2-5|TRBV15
CATSREQLQETQYF
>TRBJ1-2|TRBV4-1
CASSQVGSGTRVYGYTF
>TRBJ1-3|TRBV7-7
CASSLGADSGNTIYF
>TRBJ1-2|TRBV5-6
CASSVGQGAILYTF
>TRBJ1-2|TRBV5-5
CASTPVDYGYTF
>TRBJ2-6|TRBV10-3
CAISESTASGANVLTF
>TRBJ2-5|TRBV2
CASGLAGGPPETQYF
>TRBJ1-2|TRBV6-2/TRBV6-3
CASSFSAGDGYTF
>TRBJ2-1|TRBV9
CASSVAGGEYNEQFF
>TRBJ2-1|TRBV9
CASSVAGGNNEQFF
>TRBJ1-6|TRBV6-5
CASKGQSGPLHF
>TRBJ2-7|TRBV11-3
CASSFPGQGAYEQYF
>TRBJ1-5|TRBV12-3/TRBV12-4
CASRYRDQPQHF